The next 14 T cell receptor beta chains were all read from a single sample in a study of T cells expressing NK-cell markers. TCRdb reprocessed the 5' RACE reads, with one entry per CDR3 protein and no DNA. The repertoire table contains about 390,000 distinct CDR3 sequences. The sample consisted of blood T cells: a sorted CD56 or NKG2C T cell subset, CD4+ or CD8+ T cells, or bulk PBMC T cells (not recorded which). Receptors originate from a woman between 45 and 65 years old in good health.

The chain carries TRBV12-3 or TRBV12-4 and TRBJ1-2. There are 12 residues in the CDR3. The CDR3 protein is CASSLGSLGYTF.

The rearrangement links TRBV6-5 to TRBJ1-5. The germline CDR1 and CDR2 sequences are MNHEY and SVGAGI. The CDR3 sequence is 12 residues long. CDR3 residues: CASGPSEQPQHF.

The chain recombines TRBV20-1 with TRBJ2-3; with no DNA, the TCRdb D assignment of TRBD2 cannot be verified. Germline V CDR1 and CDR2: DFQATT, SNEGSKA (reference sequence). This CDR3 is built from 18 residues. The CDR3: CSARYTSGLAGVVDTQYF.

This chain's CDR3 is CASSGGKRIYEQYF. The chain couples TRBV3-1 to TRBJ2-7; with no DNA, the TCRdb D assignment of TRBD1 cannot be verified. This CDR3 region has 14 residues. The germline CDR1 and CDR2 sequences are LGHDT and YNNKEL (reference sequence).

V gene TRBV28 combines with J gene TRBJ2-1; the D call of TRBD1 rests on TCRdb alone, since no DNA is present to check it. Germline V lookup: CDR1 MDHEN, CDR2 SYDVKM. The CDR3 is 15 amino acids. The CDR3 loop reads CASSFSGVAGNEQFF.

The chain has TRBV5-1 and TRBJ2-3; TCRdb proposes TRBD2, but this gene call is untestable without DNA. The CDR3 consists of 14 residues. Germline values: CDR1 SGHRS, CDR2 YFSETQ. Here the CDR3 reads CATRGLAGADTQYF.

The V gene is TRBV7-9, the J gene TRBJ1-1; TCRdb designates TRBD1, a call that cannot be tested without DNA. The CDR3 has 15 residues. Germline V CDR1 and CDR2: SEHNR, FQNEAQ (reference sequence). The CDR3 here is CASSPSGRDTTGAFF.

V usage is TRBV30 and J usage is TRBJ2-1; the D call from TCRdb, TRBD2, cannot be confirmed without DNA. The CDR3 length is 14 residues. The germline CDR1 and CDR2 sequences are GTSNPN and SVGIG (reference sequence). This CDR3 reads CAWRPAGVYGEQFF.

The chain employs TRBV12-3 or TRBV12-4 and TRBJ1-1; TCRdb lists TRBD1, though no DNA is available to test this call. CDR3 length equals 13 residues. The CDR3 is CASTWDIDTEAFF.

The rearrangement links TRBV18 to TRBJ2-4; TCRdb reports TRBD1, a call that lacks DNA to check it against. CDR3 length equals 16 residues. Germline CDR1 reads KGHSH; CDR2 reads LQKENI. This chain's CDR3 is CASSPDLGGPGAIQYF.

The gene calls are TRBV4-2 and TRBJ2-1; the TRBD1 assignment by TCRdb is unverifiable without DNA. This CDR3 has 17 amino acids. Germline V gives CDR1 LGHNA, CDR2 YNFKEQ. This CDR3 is CASSQDLTGGAYNEQFF.

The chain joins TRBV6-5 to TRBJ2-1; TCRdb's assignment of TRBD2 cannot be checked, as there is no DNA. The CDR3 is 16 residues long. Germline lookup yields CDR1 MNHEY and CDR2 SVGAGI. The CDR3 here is CASSPLLREAQNGQFF.

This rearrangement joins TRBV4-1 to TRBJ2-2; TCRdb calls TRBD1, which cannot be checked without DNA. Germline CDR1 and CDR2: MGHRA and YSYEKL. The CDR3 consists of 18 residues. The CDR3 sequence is CASSQTTPGSLDTGELFF.

CDR3: CASSSLGLAGVWRETQYF. V is TRBV6-2 or TRBV6-3 and J is TRBJ2-5; the TCRdb D gene call, TRBD2, has no DNA to confirm it. In germline, CDR1 is MNHEY, CDR2 SVGEGT. The CDR3 spans 18 residues.